This record looks at one T cell receptor (beta chain) sequence and its context. Its antigen is not identified. Germline loops: CDR1 GTSNPN, CDR2 SVGIG (reference sequence). This CDR3 has 14 amino acids. Expressed TCRB transcripts were sequenced, since all the RNA that had been isolated was reverse transcribed. Some clones are missing from TCRdb's copy, which holds only in-frame ones; the method was immunoSEQ multiplex PCR. The table lists tens of thousands of clones, around 50% of them singletons, with roughly 2.6% in the top ten. The data belong to a study of beta chain features in type 1 diabetes. Regarding the study as a whole: Small HLA sub-analyses could not settle whether HLA shapes TCRB rearrangement. Moderately but significantly shorter TCRB CDR3s were found in Type 1 diabetes patients in all four CD4+ subsets.

Source material: Tregs from blood. J is TRBJ1-2 and V is TRBV30; perhaps TRBD1 as D (6 bases). The sequence was obtained from a middle-aged woman with type 1 diabetes. The CDR3 nucleotides read TGTGCTGTTCGAAAGACAGGAACTAACTATGGCTACACCTTC. Translation gives CAVRKTGTNYGYTF.